The rows below give T cell receptor beta chains drawn from one sample of a study of vaccination and CD4 T cells after COVID-19. TCRdb fed the PCR reads into MiXCR, producing one record per CDR3 protein. The table records approximately 18,000 distinct CDR3 sequences, around two fifths of them present only once. No antigen has been assigned to these receptors. The sequencing here drew on CD4+ T cells from blood, cultured in vitro, taken after SARS-CoV-2 vaccination. The source is a human donor who had recovered from COVID-19. Both conserved end residues are part of each CDR3. Size tells how often a clone was seen (once, few, many) or the class of an expanded clone, and some rows leave it out.

v_call	j_call	clone_size	cdr3_aa
TRBV6-4	TRBJ2-1	few	CASSDSEASGSSKNEQFF
TRBV19	TRBJ2-7	-	CASSIVLVRTSGSYEQYF
TRBV20-1	TRBJ2-1	-	CSARPIAARYNEQFF
TRBV28	TRBJ2-5	once	CASSLWSGAQETQYF
TRBV7-9	TRBJ1-2	-	CASSPDWNSGYTF
TRBV6-2/TRBV6-3	TRBJ2-3	few	CASRRYATDTQYF
TRBV28	TRBJ2-5	-	CASSLRAGLQETQYF
TRBV18	TRBJ2-5	few	CASSQPGQQETQYF
TRBV20-1	TRBJ1-4	-	CSARFRDRELFF
TRBV19	TRBJ2-3	-	CASSPGQVGTDTQYF
TRBV24-1	TRBJ2-3	once	CATSETSGTDTQYF
TRBV4-1	TRBJ2-5	-	CASSQELASRGTGTQYF
TRBV28	TRBJ2-5	-	CASSGWTPYQETQYF
TRBV20-1	TRBJ1-6	once	CSARDPRGGSPLHF
TRBV20-1	TRBJ2-4	few	CSAGKQGDGAKNIQYF
TRBV11-2	TRBJ2-1	-	CASTLGQGFYYTYNEQFF
TRBV28	TRBJ2-5	-	CASTLGREETQYF
TRBV6-1	TRBJ2-2	few	CASSEGTGDTGELFF
TRBV19	TRBJ2-7	-	CASSATSGTSGKKRSYEQYF
TRBV7-6	TRBJ2-3	-	CASSSGVAGPYSTDTQYF
TRBV10-1	TRBJ2-5	few	CASSESRTGGWETQYF
TRBV20-1	TRBJ2-5	-	CSAERNQETQYF
TRBV11-2	TRBJ2-3	-	CASSLFGGSTDTQYF
TRBV6-1	TRBJ1-1	-	CASKLAGGLNTEAFF
TRBV7-9	TRBJ2-2	medium-sized	CASSPPGAEDTGELFF
TRBV30	TRBJ1-5	-	CAWSVLGGLPFSNQPQHF
TRBV6-1	TRBJ2-7	-	CASSEGLAGAYGQYF
TRBV29-1	TRBJ1-1	-	CSASTGRNTEAFF
TRBV10-3	TRBJ2-3	-	CATRDRGTDTQYF
TRBV10-1	TRBJ1-1	few	CASSTGYGITEAFF
TRBV6-1	TRBJ1-6	-	CASSEERVRRYYSPLHF
TRBV10-2	TRBJ2-4	medium-sized	CASSEYRGDKNIQYF
TRBV25-1	TRBJ2-5	-	CASTGTGGKTQYF
TRBV20-1	TRBJ2-1	-	CSAGGLARDNEQFF
TRBV6-1	TRBJ2-3	-	CASSGTGLSDTQYF
TRBV7-2	TRBJ1-2	-	CASSTEHIAYGYTF
TRBV25-1	TRBJ1-2	-	CASSETRTLGGYTF
TRBV30	TRBJ2-5	-	CAWNLAYQETQYF
TRBV6-5	TRBJ1-2	few	CASSYSPETGTFGYTF
TRBV7-9	TRBJ2-5	-	CASSLGRLQETQYF
TRBV2	TRBJ2-3	-	CASSEDRGRRTDTQYF
TRBV2	TRBJ2-7	few	CASSALADYEQYF
TRBV28	TRBJ2-3	medium-sized	CATLLGGHGLTDTQYF
TRBV20-1	TRBJ1-1	few	CSAIGNPGAAFF
TRBV5-1	TRBJ2-6	-	CASSHGLAGGSSGANVLTF
TRBV5-1	TRBJ2-1	-	CASSFFPGRYNEQFF
TRBV6-2/TRBV6-3	TRBJ2-7	-	CASSYSMEGAYEQYF
TRBV12-3/TRBV12-4	TRBJ2-1	-	CATEAEIYNEQFF
TRBV5-5	TRBJ2-3	-	CASSLPEVYPQYF
TRBV7-3	TRBJ2-5	-	CASSLGAGGPGETQYF
TRBV2	TRBJ2-5	-	CARGQQETQYF
TRBV2	TRBJ2-1	-	CASSEDRFRTEQFF
TRBV20-1	TRBJ2-7	few	CSAKGHLSGYEQYF
TRBV15	TRBJ1-1	few	CATSRDLTNTEAFF